This T cell receptor (beta chain) was sequenced for a study of beta chain features in type 1 diabetes. Overall study: Regarding age, gender and cell yields, patients proved similar to healthy donors.

The junction had 5 bases not matched to a gene; V was cut back by 4 bases and J by 1 base. The CDR3 covers 15 residues. Germline values: CDR1 SGHNT, CDR2 YYREEE (reference sequence). All sorted populations exceeded 95% purity. Study-wide points: Patients' naive, central memory and regulatory TCRB repertoires appeared more alike than those of healthy donors. Moderate yet significant TCRB CDR3 shortening was seen in Type 1 diabetes patients in all four CD4+ subsets.

This clone was detected a few times. The target antigen is unknown. The investigators reverse transcribed all of the isolated RNA, so they sequenced expressed TCRB transcripts. This table comes from immunoSEQ multiplex PCR, and its TCRdb copy is limited to in-frame clones, with some not included. The sample yields 17,000 or so clones, around 70% seen once. The clonotype comes from a man in his thirties or forties with type 1 diabetes. The chain combines TRBV5-4 with TRBJ2-3; 8 bases fit TRBD1. The sequenced sample consisted of stem cell memory CD4+ T cells from blood. CDR3 residues: CASSPPGQGTDTQYF. For the CDR3, the DNA is TGTGCCAGCAGCCCGCCGGGACAGGGCACAGATACGCAGTATTTT. Based on the CDR3 plus reference TRBV5-4 and TRBJ2-3, the full variable domain is ETGVTQSPTHLIKTRGQQVTLRCSSQSGHNTVSWYQQALGQGPQFIFQYYREEENGRGNFPPRFSGLQFPNYSSELNVNALELDDSALYLCASSPPGQGTDTQYFGPGTRLTVL.